The rows below give T cell receptor beta chains drawn from one sample of a study of cytomegalovirus exposure and HLA in healthy donors. The protocol was immunoSEQ multiplex PCR, while the TCRdb copy is restricted to in-frame clones and leaves out a portion. The repertoire includes 200,000 or so clones, over 70% of them detected once, and 1% to 1.5% sits in the top ten. Material for sequencing was PBMCs. The receptors were sampled from a man aged 25 to 40 in good health and CMV-seronegative. The CDR3 runs from the conserved cysteine through the conserved F or W. D genes are given only for firm matches. Clone size is not always given. Where it is, it says once, few, many or a class for expanded clones.

- TRBJ2-5 TRBV28 TRBD1 TGTGCCAGCAGTTTATCCTGGGACAGACAAGAGACCCAGTACTTC CASSLSWDRQETQYF
- TRBJ2-7 TRBV2 TRBD2 TGTGCCAGCAGTGAAGTAGTGGGGGGGGACGAGCAGTACTTC CASSEVVGGDEQYF
- TRBJ2-2 TRBV13 - TGTGCCAGCAGCTTAAGGGTCCGGGGGAACACCGGGGAGCTGTTTTTT CASSLRVRGNTGELFF
- TRBJ1-6 TRBV6-5 TRBD1 TGTGCCAGCAGAACCGGGACAGGGAACAATTCACCCCTCCACTTT CASRTGTGNNSPLHF
- TRBJ2-5 TRBV7-7 - TGTGCTAGCAGCCAGGCGGGGCAGGAGACCCAGTACTTC CASSQAGQETQYF
- TRBJ2-3 TRBV6-4 - TGTGCCAGCAGTCGACAGGGAGGAGGCACAGATACGCAGTATTTT CASSRQGGGTDTQYF
- TRBJ2-4 TRBV5-1 TRBD1 TGCGCCAGCAGCTTGGCAGCAGGGGGCGCGGGCTTTCAGTACTTC CASSLAAGGAGFQYF
once TRBJ2-5 TRBV13 TRBD2 TGTGCCAGCAGCCCCGGGACTAGTGGGGAGACCCAGTACTTC CASSPGTSGETQYF
- TRBJ2-3 TRBV4-2 TRBD2 TGTGCCAGCAGCCAATCTCATAAGCTAGCGGGGACAGATACGCAGTATTTT CASSQSHKLAGTDTQYF
few TRBJ2-1 TRBV7-6 - TGTGCCAGCAGCTCCCAGAGGAACTTTGAGCAGTTCTTC CASSSQRNFEQFF
- TRBJ2-1 TRBV7-2 - TGTGCCAGCAGCCCCGCGGCCGGCCTGTTAAGCTCCTACAATGAGCAGTTCTTC CASSPAAGLLSSYNEQFF
- TRBJ1-1 TRBV5-1 - TGCGCCAGCAGCTTGACAGGGAGAACTGAAGCTTTCTTT CASSLTGRTEAFF
- TRBJ2-7 TRBV19 - TGTGCCAGTAGTATTGGGGGACATGACTACGAGCAGTACTTC CASSIGGHDYEQYF
- TRBJ2-7 TRBV18 TRBD1 TGTGCCAGCTCACCCACCGGGACAGGCGGAGGCTACGAGCAGTACTTC CASSPTGTGGGYEQYF
- TRBJ1-5 TRBV2 - TGTGCCAGCCGCTGGTCCGGAGTCAATCAGCCCCAGCATTTT CASRWSGVNQPQHF
- TRBJ2-7 TRBV4-2 TRBD2 TGTGCCAGCAGCCAGGAAGGGCTAGCGGCCGTCTACGAGCAGTACTTC CASSQEGLAAVYEQYF
- TRBJ1-2 TRBV5-1 TRBD1 TGCGCCAGCAGTAGGACCAACCTCCGACAGGGGGACGGCTACACCTTC CASSRTNLRQGDGYTF
- TRBJ2-5 TRBV7-6 - TGTGCCAGCAGCTTAGAGCTGAGGGCCGGAGAGACCCAGTACTTC CASSLELRAGETQYF
- TRBJ2-7 TRBV5-1 TRBD2 TGCGCCAGCAGCTTGACTAGCGGATCCTACGAGCAGTACTTC CASSLTSGSYEQYF
- TRBJ1-6 TRBV10-3 TRBD1 TGTGCCATCAGCAGGGACAGAGATAATTCACCCCTCCACTTT CAISRDRDNSPLHF
- TRBJ1-6 TRBV19 TRBD1 TGTGCCACCAAATTCCGGGACAGGGCCAATTCACCCCTCCACTTT CATKFRDRANSPLHF
few TRBJ1-2 TRBV6-5 - TGTGCCAGCAGTGCCAGGGAGGTTTATGGCTACACCTTC CASSAREVYGYTF
- TRBJ2-7 TRBV27 TRBD1 TGTGCCAGCAGTTTAAGTAGTGCCAGGTTCAGGGGGAGCTCCTACGAGCAGTACTTC CASSLSSARFRGSSYEQYF
- TRBJ1-2 TRBV18 TRBD1 TGTGCCAGCTCTACCACAGGGGGCCATGGCTACACCTTC CASSTTGGHGYTF
- TRBJ2-7 TRBV7-9 TRBD1 TGTGCCAGCAGCTTACCGGGACAGGGGTCCTACGAGCAGTACTTC CASSLPGQGSYEQYF
- TRBJ2-1 TRBV7-2 TRBD2 TGTGCCAGCAGCTCCCGACTAGCGGGAGGGAATGAGCAGTTCTTC CASSSRLAGGNEQFF
- TRBJ2-5 TRBV9 - TGTGCCAGCAGCGTAAGGGGGGAGGGCCTGGGGGAGACCCAGTACTTC CASSVRGEGLGETQYF
- TRBJ2-1 TRBV28 TRBD1 TGTGCCAGCAGACCCACAGGGGTCCTCCACAATGAGCAGTTCTTC CASRPTGVLHNEQFF
- TRBJ2-2 TRBV4-1 - TGCGCCAGCAGCCAAGGGTTCGCCGGGGTGAACACCGGGGAGCTGTTTTTT CASSQGFAGVNTGELFF
once TRBJ2-3 TRBV15 TRBD2 TGTGCCACCAGCAGAGATCAATACGGGACTAGAACAGATACGCAGTATTTT CATSRDQYGTRTDTQYF
- TRBJ2-7 TRBV7-2 TRBD2 TGTGCCAGCAGTTCCACTAGCGGGGGGGCCGGTGGTAGCGAGCAGTACTTC CASSSTSGGAGGSEQYF
- TRBJ1-4 TRBV15 TRBD1 TGTGCCACCAGCAGAGGCCAGGGGGCCGGGGAAAAACTGTTTTTT CATSRGQGAGEKLFF
- TRBJ1-1 TRBV19 - TGTGCCAGTAGTATATGGGGGGACACTGAAGCTTTCTTT CASSIWGDTEAFF
- TRBJ2-2 TRBV19 - TGTGCCAGTAGTATGAAAGCATTGAACACCGGGGAGCTGTTTTTT CASSMKALNTGELFF
- TRBJ2-6 TRBV27 - TGTGCCAGCAGTTCCCAAAGCTCTAGGGGGGCCAACGTCCTGACTTTC CASSSQSSRGANVLTF
- TRBJ2-7 TRBV30 - TGTGCCTGGAGTGGAGTACAGGGAAGCTCCTACGAGCAGTACTTC CAWSGVQGSSYEQYF
- TRBJ1-1 TRBV9 - TGTGCCAGCAGCGCCCTCGGGGATGAAGCTTTCTTT CASSALGDEAFF
- TRBJ2-4 TRBV5-1 - TGCGCCAGCAGTATTGAGGGGGTTCACCCCTCCAAAAACATTCAGTACTTC CASSIEGVHPSKNIQYF
- TRBJ1-5 TRBV10-3 - TGTGCCATCAGTGAGTCGACTGGTGGCGGTCAGCCCCAGCATTTT CAISESTGGGQPQHF
- TRBJ1-5 TRBV1 - TGCACCAGCAGCCCTGGACAGGGCTATAGCAATCAGCCCCAGCATTTT CTSSPGQGYSNQPQHF
- TRBJ1-3 TRBV6-1 TRBD1 TGTGCCAGCAGTGCCTGGACAGGCCTCTCTGGAAACACCATATATTTT CASSAWTGLSGNTIYF
- TRBJ1-1 TRBV11-3 - TGTGCCTCAGGGGTTGAAGGCACTGAAGCTTTCTTT CASGVEGTEAFF
- TRBJ1-2 TRBV6-5 - TGTGCCAGCAGTTATGGGCTCCGGGGAGACTATGGCTACACCTTC CASSYGLRGDYGYTF
- TRBJ1-2 TRBV30 TRBD1 TGTGCCTGGAGTCGGGGGGACAGGGGCGGCGGCTACACCTTC CAWSRGDRGGGYTF
- TRBJ2-2 TRBV7-9 - TGTGCCAGCAGCTTAGCAGGGGTCAGCACCGGGGAGCTGTTTTTT CASSLAGVSTGELFF
- TRBJ2-7 TRBV7-6 - TGTGCCAGCAGCTTAGCGTCAGATCGATACTACGAGCAGTACTTC CASSLASDRYYEQYF
- TRBJ1-4 TRBV4-3 TRBD1 TGCGCCAGCAGCCTCGTCGGGACAGGTGAAAAACTGTTTTTT CASSLVGTGEKLFF
- TRBJ2-7 TRBV28 - TGTGCCAGCAGCCCCTCCGGAGAGGGTTTTCCCTACGAGCAGTACTTC CASSPSGEGFPYEQYF
- TRBJ1-1 TRBV4-2 - TGTGCCAGCAGCCTAGCGGGGGTAACCACTGAAGCTTTCTTT CASSLAGVTTEAFF
few TRBJ1-1 TRBV6-6 - TGTGCCAGCATACTAGACAGGTTGAACACTGAAGCTTTCTTT CASILDRLNTEAFF
- TRBJ1-3 TRBV27 - TGTGCCAGCAGTTTTGCCAGGGGAAACACCATATATTTT CASSFARGNTIYF
- TRBJ2-4 TRBV28 - TGTGCCAGCAGTTTATTAGCAGGGGAAGCCAAAAACATTCAGTACTTC CASSLLAGEAKNIQYF
- TRBJ2-3 TRBV7-9 TRBD1 TGTGCCAGCAGCTTAAGGGACAGGAACACAGATACGCAGTATTTT CASSLRDRNTDTQYF
- TRBJ2-1 TRBV7-9 - TGTGCCAGCAGCCCCAGCAGGTACAATGAGCAGTTCTTC CASSPSRYNEQFF